This TCR beta chain derives from a study of OX40 agonist ivuxolimab in advanced cancers. Germline CDR1 LNHDA, CDR2 SQIVND (reference sequence). There are 15 residues in the CDR3. J gave up 4 bases and V 3 bases, and 8 bases lay outside the gene matches. Profiling relied on immunoSEQ multiplex PCR, and the TCRdb table lists in-frame clones only, not all of them. Of roughly 100,000 clones listed, roughly 91% are singletons. This clone was seen once. The source of this sequence is an adult with an advanced solid tumor such as melanoma, head and neck, liver or kidney cancer. This sample comprised CD4+ or CD8+ T cells sorted from blood, obtained in a trial of the OX40 agonist ivuxolimab. The chain has TRBV19 and TRBJ1-2; 7 bases map to TRBD1. The chain's CDR3 is CASSILRGRGYGYTF. In DNA form, the CDR3 reads TGTGCCAGTAGTATTTTGAGGGGGCGCGGCTATGGCTACACCTTC.